This T cell receptor (beta chain) was sequenced in a study of T cells after yellow fever vaccination. Study-wide points: Reappearing after the booster were most of the clones from primary vaccination (around 96% CD4, 88% CD8). Though weaker, the secondary response peaked faster, on day 5 versus 15.

The 5'RACE template-switching step produced TCR cDNA and added a universal primer site and UMIs. TCRdb ran MiXCR on the 5' RACE reads and lists one entry per CDR3 protein. The sample holds 450,000 to 550,000 distinct CDR3 sequences, less than 20% seen once. This clonotype has a handful of counts. Antigen specificity is unknown. Germline V gives CDR1 DFQATT, CDR2 SNEGSKA (reference sequence). V gave up 7 bases and J gave up 6 bases, with 16 bases separating them. The CDR3 consists of 12 residues. The source material was PBMCs, sampled 15 days after the yellow fever booster vaccination. This chain links TRBV20-1 with TRBJ2-7; D perhaps matches TRBD2 (5 bases). This receptor was taken from a man aged 25 to 40 who received the YFV17D yellow fever vaccine. CDR3 amino acids: CSGSEGFGEQYF. In nucleotides, the CDR3 is TGCAGTGGCAGTGAGGGATTCGGCGAGCAGTACTTC.